One sample yielded the 24 T cell receptor beta chains listed below, sequenced in a study of blood T cell repertoires in COVID-19. The table came from immunoSEQ multiplex PCR; TCRdb's copy has only in-frame clones and leaves some out. The data contain a few hundred thousand clones, more than 80% of them singletons. Sequencing was carried out using PBMCs or T cells enriched from blood (not recorded which). These receptors all come from a man aged 35 to 55 who had recovered from COVID-19.

This rearrangement joins TRBV6-6 to TRBJ2-5; no definite D call. The ends were cut back, 0 bases at V and 5 bases at J, with 7 bases in the middle. The germline CDR1 and CDR2 sequences are MNHNY and SVGAGI (reference sequence). This CDR3 contains 13 residues. The DNA for the CDR3 is TGTGCCAGCAGTTACTCGCACGGGGAGACCCAGTACTTC. Its translation: CASSYSHGETQYF.

This chain joins TRBV6-5 and TRBJ1-2; TRBD1 aligns across 7 bases. Trimming removed 3 bases from V and 4 bases from J; junction bases left unmatched: 5. The CDR3 is made up of 14 amino acids. Germline V lookup: CDR1 MNHEY, CDR2 SVGAGI. The CDR3 here is CASSYGSGGYGYTF. Written as DNA, the CDR3 is TGTGCCAGCAGTTATGGGTCAGGGGGCTATGGCTACACCTTC.

The chain combines TRBV4-1 with TRBJ2-1, with 9 bases identical to TRBD2. In germline, CDR1 is MGHRA, CDR2 YSYEKL. After removal of 8 bases from V and 7 bases from J, the junction contained 6 bases not matched to a gene. CDR3 size: 13 residues. CDR3 residues: CASLSGSGNEQFF. CDR3 DNA sequence: TGCGCCAGCCTTAGCGGGAGCGGTAATGAGCAGTTCTTC.

The chain combines TRBV2 with TRBJ2-6; D not resolved. The CDR3 is made up of 12 amino acids. Germline CDR1 SNHLY, CDR2 FYNNEI. Trimming took off 7 bases at V and 2 bases at J, with 3 bases between the two ends. The CDR3 DNA is TGTGCCAGCACTCCTGGGGCCAACGTCCTGACTTTC. Its translation is CASTPGANVLTF. Using reference TRBV2 and TRBJ2-6 for the parts outside the CDR3, the full variable domain is EPEVTQTPSHQVTQMGQEVILRCVPISNHLYFYWYRQILGQKVEFLVSFYNNEISEKSEIFDDQFSVERPDGSNFTLKIRSTKLEDSAMYFCASTPGANVLTFGAGSRLTVL.

This clone appeared once. The chain employs TRBV15 and TRBJ2-5, with D perhaps TRBD1 (6 bases). The CDR3 has 13 amino acids. The germline V gene has CDR1 LNHNV and CDR2 YYDKDF (reference sequence). The V end lost 3 bases, the J end lost 9 bases, and 14 bases lay between the germline ends. The CDR3 region is CATSSDRFRAQYF. CDR3 in DNA: TGTGCCACCAGCAGTGACAGGTTCCGGGCCCAGTACTTC.

J is TRBJ2-5 and V is TRBV7-8; tentative D call: TRBD1 (5 bases). Per the germline V gene, CDR1 is SGHVS and CDR2 is FQNEAQ. V was pared by 0 bases and J by 2 bases, with 13 bases between. This CDR3 is built from 16 residues. CDR3 protein: CASSLATGARQETQYF. The CDR3 DNA is TGTGCCAGCAGCTTAGCTACAGGAGCGCGTCAAGAGACCCAGTACTTC.

The chain combines TRBV5-1 with TRBJ1-3; D is undetermined. CDR3 length equals 16 residues. Germline-derived CDR1 and CDR2 are SGHRS and YFSETQ. V was clipped by 1 base and J by 0 bases, with 11 bases between them. This chain's CDR3 is CASSLPNTNSGNTIYF. The CDR3 DNA follows: TGCGCCAGCAGCTTGCCGAACACAAACTCTGGAAACACCATATATTTT.

Here the CDR3 DNA reads TGTGCCAGCAGCTTCCCTCCAAACAGGGGCGGGTCACCCCTCCACTTT. Its translation is CASSFPPNRGGSPLHF. The chain couples TRBV11-3 to TRBJ1-6; 7 bases align to TRBD1. There are 16 residues in the CDR3. V was clipped by 3 bases and J by 10 bases; unmatched bases: 12. CDR1 and CDR2 from the germline V gene are SGHNT and YENEEA. Using reference TRBV11-3 and TRBJ1-6 for the parts outside the CDR3, the full variable domain is EAGVVQSPRYKIIEKKQPVAFWCNPISGHNTLYWYLQNLGQGPELLIRYENEEAVDDSQLPKDRFSAERLKGVDSTLKIQPAELGDSAVYLCASSFPPNRGGSPLHFGNGTRLTVT.

The chain uses TRBV18 and TRBJ1-6; a weak D match, TRBD1 (5 bases). Germline lookup yields CDR1 KGHSH and CDR2 LQKENI. V lost 1 base, J lost 9 bases, and 25 bases lay in between. This CDR3 has 19 amino acids. The CDR3 DNA reads TGTGCCAGCTCACCACGGCAGGGAGGAGTGATGATCGGGAGTTCACCCCTCCACTTT. It specifies CASSPRQGGVMIGSSPLHF.

The CDR3 protein is CASSWGPTGDYGYTF. CDR3 in DNA: TGTGCCAGCAGCTGGGGCCCTACAGGGGACTATGGCTACACCTTC. This chain connects TRBV7-2 to TRBJ1-2; 7 bases map to TRBD1. CDR1 SGHTA and CDR2 FQGNSA come from the germline V gene. CDR3 length: 15 residues. Losses at the gene ends were 4 bases for V and 3 bases for J; bases not matched to a gene: 8.

The chain has TRBV14 and TRBJ1-2, with no clear D. The length of the CDR3 is 13 residues. Trimming took off 4 bases at V and 1 base at J, with 7 bases between the two ends. CDR1 and CDR2 (germline): SGHDN, FVKESK. The CDR3 DNA reads as TGTGCCAGCAGCCCGCGGGGTAACTATGGCTACACCTTC. Its translation: CASSPRGNYGYTF.

The chain carries TRBV11-2 and TRBJ2-1; 7 nucleotides match TRBD1. Germline CDR1 is SGHAT and CDR2 is FQNNGV. This CDR3 spans 15 amino acids. The V and J ends lost 5 bases and 4 bases, in that order; junction bases with no gene match: 8. CDR3 sequence reads: CASSPRTGNYNEQFF. The CDR3 DNA reads as TGTGCCAGCAGCCCCCGGACAGGAAATTACAATGAGCAGTTCTTC.

V gene TRBV27 combines with J gene TRBJ1-1; D is unclear. V was shortened by 8 bases and J by 1 base, with 17 bases between the two germline ends. The CDR3 runs to 15 residues. Germline V lookup: CDR1 MNHEY, CDR2 SMNVEV (reference sequence). The CDR3 sequence is CASGEAQSGNTEAFF. In DNA form, the CDR3 reads TGTGCCAGCGGCGAGGCCCAGTCGGGGAACACTGAAGCTTTCTTT.

The table lists this clone with a count of one. This chain connects TRBV20-1 to TRBJ1-2; 9 bases are a match to TRBD1. The V segment lost 7 bases and the J segment 8 bases; nucleotides outside the gene matches: 5. This CDR3 has 11 amino acids. Germline V gene lookup returns CDR1 DFQATT and CDR2 SNEGSKA (reference sequence). The CDR3 DNA reads TGCAGTGTGGGACAGGGACGGGGCTACACCTTC. Residues: CSVGQGRGYTF.

This sequence joins TRBV2 and TRBJ2-3; D may be TRBD1 (6 bases). Germline values: CDR1 SNHLY, CDR2 FYNNEI. Trimming removed 7 bases from V and 2 bases from J, with 16 bases in between. This CDR3 has 15 amino acids. The CDR3 sequence is CASTRETGYTDTQYF. For the CDR3, the DNA is TGTGCCAGCACCCGAGAGACAGGATACACAGATACGCAGTATTTT.

The CDR3 DNA reads TGTGCCAGTAGTATGCGACAGGGCAATTCACCCCTCCACTTT. It yields the protein CASSMRQGNSPLHF. V is TRBV19 and J is TRBJ1-6; 7 bases match TRBD1. This CDR3 contains 14 residues. The trim removed 3 bases at V and 7 bases at J, leaving 3 bases unmatched. Per germline, CDR1 LNHDA and CDR2 SQIVND (reference sequence).

This clone was seen just once. V and J are TRBV2 and TRBJ2-1, with 9 bases aligning to TRBD1. Germline loops: CDR1 SNHLY, CDR2 FYNNEI. The V gene end was trimmed by 3 bases and the J gene end by 5 bases; junction bases not matched to a gene: 5. The CDR3 spans 15 residues. The CDR3 sequence: CASSEWDRANNEQFF. CDR3 coding DNA: TGTGCCAGCAGTGAGTGGGACAGGGCTAACAATGAGCAGTTCTTC.

This chain joins TRBV19 and TRBJ2-3, with 8 positions matching TRBD2. CDR1 is LNHDA and CDR2 is SQIVND in the germline V gene (reference sequence). This CDR3 has 15 residues. V was pared by 6 bases and J by 1 base, with 6 bases of the junction left unmatched. In nucleotides, the CDR3 is TGTGCCAGTAGAGAGGGAGCGGGGGGCACAGATACGCAGTATTTT. It encodes CASREGAGGTDTQYF.

The chain has TRBV5-6 and TRBJ1-2; D remains unclear. Trimming left V 2 bases short and J 4 bases short, with 9 bases between. The length of the CDR3 is 13 residues. Germline-derived CDR1 and CDR2 are SGHDT and YYEEEE. CDR3 DNA sequence: TGTGCCAGCAGCTTAGGGAGATTCTATGGCTACACCTTC. This codes for CASSLGRFYGYTF.

The chain carries TRBV27 and TRBJ2-2; 12 bases match TRBD2. Germline trimming cut 10 bases from V and 1 base from J; bases unmatched to any gene: 10. There are 17 residues in the CDR3. The germline V gene has CDR1 MNHEY and CDR2 SMNVEV (reference sequence). The DNA for the CDR3 is TGTGCCACCCTGGGGCTAGCGGGGGGGTTGAACACCGGGGAGCTGTTTTTT. It specifies CATLGLAGGLNTGELFF.

This clone came up many times. Other DNA sequences in this sample translate to the same CDR3. The rearrangement uses TRBV11-2 and TRBJ2-7, with 7 bases fitting TRBD1. V gave up 1 base and J gave up 4 bases; unmatched junction bases: 4. The CDR3 runs to 14 residues. Germline V gene data show CDR1 as SGHAT and CDR2 as FQNNGV. DNA for the CDR3: TGTGCCAGCAGCTTAGGACAGGGCCCTTACGAGCAGTACTTC. It encodes CASSLGQGPYEQYF.

This clone has a handful of counts. The chain couples TRBV18 to TRBJ1-1; tentatively, D is TRBD1 (6 bases). CDR3 length: 13 residues. Germline V CDR1 and CDR2: KGHSH, LQKENI. Trimming pared 6 bases from V and 1 base from J, leaving 9 bases between. As DNA, the CDR3 is TGTGCCAGCTCCGGGACATCGAACACTGAAGCTTTCTTT. Translating gives CASSGTSNTEAFF.

The chain has TRBV19 and TRBJ1-2, with 8 positions matching TRBD1. Trimming removed 7 bases from V and 5 bases from J; junction bases left unmatched: 15. CDR1 LNHDA and CDR2 SQIVND come from the germline V gene (reference sequence). CDR3 size: 16 residues. CDR3 loop: CASTPLGDRGLYGYTF. The CDR3 coding sequence is TGTGCCAGTACCCCTTTAGGAGACAGGGGATTATATGGCTACACCTTC.

Written as DNA, the CDR3 is TGTGCCATCACGGACTATTCTAGTGAGCAGTTCTTC. Its protein is CAITDYSSEQFF. The chain joins TRBV10-3 to TRBJ2-1; the D gene is possibly TRBD2 (6 bases). The CDR3 consists of 12 residues. V was shortened by 7 bases and J by 9 bases, with 13 bases between the two germline ends. CDR1 and CDR2 from the germline V gene are ENHRY and SYGVKD.